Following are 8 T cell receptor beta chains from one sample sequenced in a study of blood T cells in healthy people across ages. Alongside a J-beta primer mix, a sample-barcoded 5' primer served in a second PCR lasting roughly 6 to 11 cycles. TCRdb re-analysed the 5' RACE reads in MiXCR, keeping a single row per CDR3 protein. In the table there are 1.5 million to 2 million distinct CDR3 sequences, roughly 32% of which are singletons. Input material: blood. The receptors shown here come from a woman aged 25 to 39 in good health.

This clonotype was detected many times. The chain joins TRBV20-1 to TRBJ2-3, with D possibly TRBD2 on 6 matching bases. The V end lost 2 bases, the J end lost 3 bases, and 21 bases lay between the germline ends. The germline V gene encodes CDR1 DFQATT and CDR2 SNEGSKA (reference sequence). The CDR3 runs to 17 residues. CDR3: CSARFRDSHPGTDTQYF. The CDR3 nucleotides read TGCAGTGCTAGATTCCGGGACTCCCACCCGGGGACAGATACGCAGTATTTT.

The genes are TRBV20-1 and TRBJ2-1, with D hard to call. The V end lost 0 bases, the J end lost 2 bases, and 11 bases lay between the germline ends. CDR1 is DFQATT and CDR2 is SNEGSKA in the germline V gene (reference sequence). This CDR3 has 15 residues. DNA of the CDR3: TGCAGTGCTAGAGATGTCCTGGGCCCCTACAATGAGCAGTTCTTC. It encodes CSARDVLGPYNEQFF.

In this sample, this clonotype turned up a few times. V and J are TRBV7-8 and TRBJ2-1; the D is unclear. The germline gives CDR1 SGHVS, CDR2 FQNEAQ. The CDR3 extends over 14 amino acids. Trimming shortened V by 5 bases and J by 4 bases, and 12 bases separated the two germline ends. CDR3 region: CASSPRLQYNEQFF. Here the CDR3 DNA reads TGTGCCAGCAGCCCCAGGCTCCAGTACAATGAGCAGTTCTTC.

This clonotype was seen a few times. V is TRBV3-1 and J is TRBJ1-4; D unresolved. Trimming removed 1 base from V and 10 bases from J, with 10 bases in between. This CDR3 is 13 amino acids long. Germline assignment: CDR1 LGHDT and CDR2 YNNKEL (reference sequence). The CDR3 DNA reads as TGTGCCAGCAGCCAAGTGGTTGACGGAAAACTGTTTTTT. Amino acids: CASSQVVDGKLFF.

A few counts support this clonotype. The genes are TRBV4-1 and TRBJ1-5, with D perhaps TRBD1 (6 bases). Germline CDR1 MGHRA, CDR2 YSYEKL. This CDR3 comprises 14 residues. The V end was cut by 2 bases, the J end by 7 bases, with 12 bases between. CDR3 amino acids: CASSQIGGEQPQHF. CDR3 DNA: TGCGCCAGCAGCCAAATAGGGGGGGAGCAGCCCCAGCATTTT.

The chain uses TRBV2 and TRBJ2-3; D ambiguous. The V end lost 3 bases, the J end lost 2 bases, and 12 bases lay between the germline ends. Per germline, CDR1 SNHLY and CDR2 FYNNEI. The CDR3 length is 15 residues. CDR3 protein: CASSDFGSSTDTQYF. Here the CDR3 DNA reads TGTGCCAGCAGTGATTTCGGGTCCTCCACAGATACGCAGTATTTT.

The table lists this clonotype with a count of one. CDR3: CSAREGGVPYNEQFF. In nucleotides, the CDR3 is TGCAGTGCTAGAGAAGGGGGAGTTCCCTACAATGAGCAGTTCTTC. This chain connects TRBV20-1 to TRBJ2-1; TRBD1 is a possible D gene (6 bases). Germline V gene sequence: CDR1 DFQATT, CDR2 SNEGSKA (reference sequence). CDR3 length: 15 residues. V dropped 0 bases and J dropped 2 bases, with 11 bases sitting between them.

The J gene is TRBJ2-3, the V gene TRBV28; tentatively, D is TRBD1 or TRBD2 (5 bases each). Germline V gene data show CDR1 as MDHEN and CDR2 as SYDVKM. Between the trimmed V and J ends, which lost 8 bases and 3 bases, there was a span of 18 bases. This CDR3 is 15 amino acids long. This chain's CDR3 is CASLPTGRGTDTQYF. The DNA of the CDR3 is TGTGCCAGCCTTCCCACGGGGCGAGGGACAGATACGCAGTATTTT.